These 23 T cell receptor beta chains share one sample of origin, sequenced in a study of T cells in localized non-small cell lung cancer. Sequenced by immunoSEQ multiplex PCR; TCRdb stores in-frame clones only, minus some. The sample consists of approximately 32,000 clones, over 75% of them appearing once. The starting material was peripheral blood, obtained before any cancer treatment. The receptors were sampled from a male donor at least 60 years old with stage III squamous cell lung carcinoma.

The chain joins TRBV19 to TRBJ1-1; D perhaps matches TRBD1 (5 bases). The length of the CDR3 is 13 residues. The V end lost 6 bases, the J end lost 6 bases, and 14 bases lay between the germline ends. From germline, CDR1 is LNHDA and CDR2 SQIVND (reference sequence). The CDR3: CASRRTGGSEAFF. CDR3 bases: TGTGCCAGTAGACGGACCGGGGGTTCTGAAGCTTTCTTT.

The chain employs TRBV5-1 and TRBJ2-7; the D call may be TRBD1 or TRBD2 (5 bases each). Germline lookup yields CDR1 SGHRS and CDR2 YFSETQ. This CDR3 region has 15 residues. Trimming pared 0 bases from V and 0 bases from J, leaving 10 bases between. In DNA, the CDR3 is TGCGCCAGCAGCTTGGATGGGACGGCCTCCTACGAGCAGTACTTC. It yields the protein CASSLDGTASYEQYF.

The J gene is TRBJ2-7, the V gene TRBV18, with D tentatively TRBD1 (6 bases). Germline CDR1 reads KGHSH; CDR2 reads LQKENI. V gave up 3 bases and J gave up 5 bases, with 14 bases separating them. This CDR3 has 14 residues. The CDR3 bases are TGTGCCAGCTCACCGGGGGCAGGGCGAAACGAGCAGTACTTC. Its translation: CASSPGAGRNEQYF.

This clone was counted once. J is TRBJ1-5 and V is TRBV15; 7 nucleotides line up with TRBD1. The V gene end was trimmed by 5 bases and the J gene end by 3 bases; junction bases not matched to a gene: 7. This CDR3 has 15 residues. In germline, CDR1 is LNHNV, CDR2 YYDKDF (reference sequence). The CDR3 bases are TGTGCCACCAGCCCCCTAGGGGGCGTCAATCAGCCCCAGCATTTT. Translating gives CATSPLGGVNQPQHF. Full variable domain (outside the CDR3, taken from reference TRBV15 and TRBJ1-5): DAMVIQNPRYQVTQFGKPVTLSCSQTLNHNVMYWYQQKSSQAPKLLFHYYDKDFNNEADTPDNFQSRRPNTSFCFLDIRSPGLGDTAMYLCATSPLGGVNQPQHFGDGTRLSIL.

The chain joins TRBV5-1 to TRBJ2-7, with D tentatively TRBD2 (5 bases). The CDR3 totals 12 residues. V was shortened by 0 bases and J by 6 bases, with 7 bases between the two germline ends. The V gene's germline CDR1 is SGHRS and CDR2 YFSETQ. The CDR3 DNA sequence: TGCGCCAGCAGCTTGGGAGGGCCCGAGCAGTACTTC. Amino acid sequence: CASSLGGPEQYF.

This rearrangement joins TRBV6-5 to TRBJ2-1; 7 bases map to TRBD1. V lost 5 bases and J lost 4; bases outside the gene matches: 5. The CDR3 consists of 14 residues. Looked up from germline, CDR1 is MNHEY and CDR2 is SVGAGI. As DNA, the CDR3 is TGTGCCAGCAGTACGGACAGGTCATACAATGAGCAGTTCTTC. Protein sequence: CASSTDRSYNEQFF.

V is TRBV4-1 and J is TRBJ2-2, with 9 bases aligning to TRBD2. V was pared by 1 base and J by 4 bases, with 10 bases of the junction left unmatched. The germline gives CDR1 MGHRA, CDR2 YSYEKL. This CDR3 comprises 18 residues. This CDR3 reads CASSQALREGRGTGELFF. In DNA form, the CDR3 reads TGCGCCAGCAGCCAAGCTTTGCGGGAGGGCCGCGGCACCGGGGAGCTGTTTTTT.

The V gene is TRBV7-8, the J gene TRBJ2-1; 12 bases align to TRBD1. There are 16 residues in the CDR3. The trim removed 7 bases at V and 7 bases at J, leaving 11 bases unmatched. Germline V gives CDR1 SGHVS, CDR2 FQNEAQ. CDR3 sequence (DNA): TGTGCCAGCAACCTCGGGGACAGGGGGCGCGGGAATGAGCAGTTCTTC. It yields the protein CASNLGDRGRGNEQFF. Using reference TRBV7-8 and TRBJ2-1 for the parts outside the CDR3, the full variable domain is GAGVSQSPRYKVAKRGQDVALRCDPISGHVSLFWYQQALGQGPEFLTYFQNEAQLDKSGLPSDRFFAERPEGSVSTLKIQRTQQEDSAVYLCASNLGDRGRGNEQFFGPGTRLTVL.

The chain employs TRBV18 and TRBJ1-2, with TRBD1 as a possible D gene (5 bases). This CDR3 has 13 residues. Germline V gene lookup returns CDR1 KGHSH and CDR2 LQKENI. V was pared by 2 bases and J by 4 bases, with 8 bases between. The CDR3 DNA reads TGTGCCAGCTCACCAGGGGCGGTCTATGGCTACACCTTC. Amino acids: CASSPGAVYGYTF.

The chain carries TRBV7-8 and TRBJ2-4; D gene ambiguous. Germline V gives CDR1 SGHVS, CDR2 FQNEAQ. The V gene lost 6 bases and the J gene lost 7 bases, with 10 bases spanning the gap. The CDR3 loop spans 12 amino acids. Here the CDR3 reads CASSFLENIQYF. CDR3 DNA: TGTGCCAGCAGTTTCCTGGAGAACATTCAGTACTTC. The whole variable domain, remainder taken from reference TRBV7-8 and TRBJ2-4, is GAGVSQSPRYKVAKRGQDVALRCDPISGHVSLFWYQQALGQGPEFLTYFQNEAQLDKSGLPSDRFFAERPEGSVSTLKIQRTQQEDSAVYLCASSFLENIQYFGAGTRLSVL.

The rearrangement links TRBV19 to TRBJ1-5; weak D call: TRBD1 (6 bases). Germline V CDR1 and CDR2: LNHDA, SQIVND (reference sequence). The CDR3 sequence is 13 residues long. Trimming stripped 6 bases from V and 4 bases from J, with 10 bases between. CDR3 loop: CASSLDRNQPQHF. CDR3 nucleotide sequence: TGTGCCAGTAGCTTGGACAGAAATCAGCCCCAGCATTTT.

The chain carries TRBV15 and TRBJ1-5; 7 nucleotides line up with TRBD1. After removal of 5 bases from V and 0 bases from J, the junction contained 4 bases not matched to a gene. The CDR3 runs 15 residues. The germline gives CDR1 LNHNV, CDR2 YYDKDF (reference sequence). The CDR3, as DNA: TGTGCCACCAGCGGCGGGACAGCTAGCAATCAGCCCCAGCATTTT. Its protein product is CATSGGTASNQPQHF.

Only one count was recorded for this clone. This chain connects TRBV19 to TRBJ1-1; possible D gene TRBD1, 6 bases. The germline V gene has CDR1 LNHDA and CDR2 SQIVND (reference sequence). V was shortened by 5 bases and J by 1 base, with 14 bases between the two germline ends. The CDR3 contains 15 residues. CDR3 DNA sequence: TGTGCCAGTAGTGCCCGGGGGGCATCGAACACTGAAGCTTTCTTT. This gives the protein CASSARGASNTEAFF.

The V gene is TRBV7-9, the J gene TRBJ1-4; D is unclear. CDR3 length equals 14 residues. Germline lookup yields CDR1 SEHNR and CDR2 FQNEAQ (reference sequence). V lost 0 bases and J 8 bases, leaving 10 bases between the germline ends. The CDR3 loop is CASSLAGFGEKLFF. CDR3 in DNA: TGTGCCAGCAGCTTAGCAGGGTTCGGGGAAAAACTGTTTTTT. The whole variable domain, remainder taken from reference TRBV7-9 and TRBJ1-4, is DTGVSQNPRHKITKRGQNVTFRCDPISEHNRLYWYRQTLGQGPEFLTYFQNEAQLEKSRLLSDRFSAERPKGSFSTLEIQRTEQGDSAMYLCASSLAGFGEKLFFGSGTQLSVL.

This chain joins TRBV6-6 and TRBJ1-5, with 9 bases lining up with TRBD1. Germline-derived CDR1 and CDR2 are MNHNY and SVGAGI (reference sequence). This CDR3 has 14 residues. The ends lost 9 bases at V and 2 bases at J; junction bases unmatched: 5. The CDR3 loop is CASADRGGNQPQHF. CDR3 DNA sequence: TGTGCCAGTGCGGACAGGGGAGGCAATCAGCCCCAGCATTTT.

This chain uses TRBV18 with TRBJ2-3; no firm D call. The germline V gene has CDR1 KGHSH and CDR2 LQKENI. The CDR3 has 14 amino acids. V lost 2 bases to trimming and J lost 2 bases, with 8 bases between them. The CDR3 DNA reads TGTGCCAGCTCACCATCACTCAACACAGATACGCAGTATTTT. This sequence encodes CASSPSLNTDTQYF.

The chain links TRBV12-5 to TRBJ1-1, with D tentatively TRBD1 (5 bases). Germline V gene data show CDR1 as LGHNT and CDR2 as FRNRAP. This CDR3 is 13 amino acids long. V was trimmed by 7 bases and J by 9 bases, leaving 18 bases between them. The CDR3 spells CASATGSGRKAFF. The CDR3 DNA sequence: TGTGCTAGTGCCACAGGCTCGGGCAGGAAAGCTTTCTTT.

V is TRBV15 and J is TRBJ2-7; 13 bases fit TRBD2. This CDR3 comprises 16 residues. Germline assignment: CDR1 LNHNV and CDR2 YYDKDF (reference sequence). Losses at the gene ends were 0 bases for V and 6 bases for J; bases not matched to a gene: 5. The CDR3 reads CATSRDPGTSGVEQYF. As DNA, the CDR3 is TGTGCCACCAGCAGAGATCCCGGGACTAGCGGGGTCGAGCAGTACTTC.

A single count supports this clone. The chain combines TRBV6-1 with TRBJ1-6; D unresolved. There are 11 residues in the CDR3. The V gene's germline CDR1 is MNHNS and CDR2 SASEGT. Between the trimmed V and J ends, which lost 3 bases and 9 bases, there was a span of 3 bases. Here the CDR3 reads CASSDASPLHF. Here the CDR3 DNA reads TGTGCCAGCAGTGACGCTTCACCCCTCCACTTT.

The DNA for the CDR3 is TGCAGCGTTGACGGCGGGCAGCCTGGGGGCACAGATACGCAGTATTTT. Translated, it gives CSVDGGQPGGTDTQYF. The genes are TRBV29-1 and TRBJ2-3, with D possibly being TRBD2 (5 bases). Germline CDR1 reads SQVTM; CDR2 reads ANQGSEA. Trimming took off 3 bases at V and 1 base at J, with 17 bases between the two ends. This CDR3 spans 16 amino acids.

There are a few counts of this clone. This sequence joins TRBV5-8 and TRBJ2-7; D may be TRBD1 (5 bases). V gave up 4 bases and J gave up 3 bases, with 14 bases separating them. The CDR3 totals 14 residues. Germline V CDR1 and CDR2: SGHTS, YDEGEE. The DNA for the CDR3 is TGTGCCAGCAGCCAAGGGCAGGACATCTACGAGCAGTACTTC. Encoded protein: CASSQGQDIYEQYF. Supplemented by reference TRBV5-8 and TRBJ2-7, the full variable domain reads EAGVTQSPTHLIKTRGQQATLRCSPISGHTSVYWYQQALGLGLQFLLWYDEGEERNRGNFPPRFSGRQFPNYSSELNVNALELEDSALYLCASSQGQDIYEQYFGPGTRLTVT.

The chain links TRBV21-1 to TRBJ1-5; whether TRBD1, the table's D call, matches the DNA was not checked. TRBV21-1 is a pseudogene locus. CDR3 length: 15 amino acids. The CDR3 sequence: CASSKHRGQGQPQHF. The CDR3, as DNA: TGTGCCAGCAGCAAGCACAGGGGGCAGGGTCAGCCCCAGCATTTT.

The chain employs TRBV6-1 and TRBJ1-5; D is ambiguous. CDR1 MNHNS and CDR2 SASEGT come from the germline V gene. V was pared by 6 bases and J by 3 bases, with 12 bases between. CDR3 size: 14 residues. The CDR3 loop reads CASSPVTSNQPQHF. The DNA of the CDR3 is TGTGCCAGCAGCCCAGTTACCTCCAATCAGCCCCAGCATTTT.